These T cell receptor beta chains were read from a single sample in a study of response to subunit inactivated influenza vaccine. In TCRdb, the RT-PCR reads were re-called with MiXCR into one record per CDR3 protein. Among about 650,000 distinct CDR3 sequences listed, about 15% were seen once. The sample consisted of PBMCs from blood, taken less than 15 days before vaccination. Source of these receptors: a man aged 50-59 years who received an inactivated influenza vaccine. CDR3s include the opening cysteine and the closing phenylalanine or tryptophan.

j_call v_call cdr3_aa
TRBJ2-7 TRBV5-1 CASSPDSGGNYEQYF
TRBJ2-7 TRBV7-9 CASSLGPEQYF
TRBJ2-1 TRBV11-2 CASTLVPDRRLYNEQFF
TRBJ2-7 TRBV11-2 CASSHSWTGFSYEQYF
TRBJ1-2 TRBV12-3/TRBV12-4 CASSFVVDGYTF
TRBJ2-1 TRBV12-3/TRBV12-4 CASSPSSGSPTYNEQFF
TRBJ2-5 TRBV29-1 CSTGMGGAGETQYF
TRBJ2-7 TRBV6-5 CASSYEGEQYF
TRBJ1-5 TRBV20-1 CSASPGVRRNQPQHF
TRBJ2-1 TRBV6-2/TRBV6-3 CASSYLSGTRDNEQFF
TRBJ2-1 TRBV10-2 CASSQTLTSIYNEQFF
TRBJ2-4 TRBV7-2 CASSTKQGAKNIQYF
TRBJ1-5 TRBV12-3/TRBV12-4 CASRGQRNQPQHF
TRBJ2-1 TRBV6-2/TRBV6-3 CARLFFSGTNSYNEQFF
TRBJ1-2 TRBV15 CATSRERQSNYGYTF
TRBJ2-7 TRBV10-3 CAISEQGVNEQYF
TRBJ1-1 TRBV5-1 CASSLGVRGLGNTEAFF
TRBJ1-3 TRBV6-6 CASSYLGDSVYF
TRBJ1-1 TRBV7-9 CASSATGGWTEAFF
TRBJ2-1 TRBV29-1 CSGGEGQFF
TRBJ2-3 TRBV5-1 CASTQGTDSTDTQYF
TRBJ2-3 TRBV5-5 CASSLTLGYRSGTDTQYF
TRBJ1-2 TRBV28 CAITGTGSFYGYTF
TRBJ2-1 TRBV27 CASSRTLFSYNEQFF
TRBJ2-7 TRBV2 CASSAGTAYEQYF
TRBJ2-5 TRBV10-3 CAISESWGGETQYF
TRBJ1-2 TRBV10-3 CAISESMGINYGYTF
TRBJ2-1 TRBV20-1 CSARGQGIYNEQFF
TRBJ1-1 TRBV7-9 CASRPIDRVGAEAFF
TRBJ1-2 TRBV6-6 CASSYVDSYGYTF
TRBJ2-2 TRBV12-3/TRBV12-4 CASSPVKAYGELFF
TRBJ1-6 TRBV20-1 CSAPTGTHSPLHF
TRBJ2-2 TRBV4-2 CASSQGSRINTGELFF
TRBJ2-5 TRBV10-3 CAISEPTSPGRETQYF
TRBJ1-5 TRBV4-1 CASSPQHSQPQHF
TRBJ1-1 TRBV4-1 CASSQTSQMNTEAFF
TRBJ2-1 TRBV12-3/TRBV12-4 CASSLLTSGVNEQFF
TRBJ2-2 TRBV11-2 CASSGKRGPPWGTGELFF
TRBJ2-3 TRBV10-3 CAIRRVASTDTQYF
TRBJ2-3 TRBV29-1 CSGDGTSGGPTDTQYF